Listed here are 29 T cell receptor beta chains from one sample, sequenced in a study of T cell responses to AZD1222 COVID-19 vaccine. Assay: immunoSEQ multiplex PCR; the TCRdb copy retains only in-frame clones and omits some. The top ten clones hold 26% of a sample with tens of thousands of clones, over 75% of them seen once. The sample in question was peripheral blood, obtained 28 days after the second AZD1222 dose. The receptors originated from an adult who received the AZD1222 COVID-19 vaccine.

A note on this clone: One end of the junction varies from germline; a read error may be responsible. In the same sample, other DNA sequences code for this CDR3. The chain links TRBV7-8 to TRBJ2-1; 9 positions agree with TRBD2. The CDR3 sequence is 15 residues long. The germline CDR1 and CDR2 sequences are SGHVS and FQNEAQ. CDR3 DNA sequence: TGTGCTAGCAGCGCTTATAGCGGGAGTGGTGATGAGCAGTTCTTC. This codes for CASSAYSGSGDEQFF.

The gene calls are TRBV5-1 and TRBJ2-7; possible D gene TRBD2, 5 bases. CDR1 SGHRS and CDR2 YFSETQ come from the germline V gene. The CDR3 runs 16 residues. V lost 1 base and J 3 bases, leaving 17 bases between the germline ends. This CDR3 reads CASSLKEVPLFYEQYF. The CDR3, as DNA: TGCGCCAGCAGCTTGAAGGAGGTGCCCTTATTCTACGAGCAGTACTTC.

This chain links TRBV6-1 with TRBJ2-4; a possible D gene is TRBD2 (7 bases). CDR3 length: 16 amino acids. CDR1 is MNHNS and CDR2 is SASEGT in the germline V gene. V was shortened by 0 bases and J by 0 bases, with 9 bases between the two germline ends. The CDR3 is CASSEARGLAKNIQYF. Written as DNA, the CDR3 is TGTGCCAGCAGTGAAGCGCGGGGGCTAGCCAAAAACATTCAGTACTTC.

V usage is TRBV6-5 and J usage is TRBJ1-5; no reliable D call. In germline, CDR1 is MNHEY, CDR2 SVGAGI. This CDR3 has 15 amino acids. V lost 7 bases, J lost 0 bases, and 13 bases lay in between. The CDR3 DNA sequence: TGTGCCAGCAAGATACGGGAGTATAGCAATCAGCCCCAGCATTTT. Translation: CASKIREYSNQPQHF.

The gene calls are TRBV28 and TRBJ1-5; D is ambiguous. V was pared by 0 bases and J by 0 bases, with 6 bases between. The V gene's germline CDR1 is MDHEN and CDR2 SYDVKM. This CDR3 spans 15 amino acids. CDR3 in amino acids: CASSLWVGSNQPQHF. CDR3 coding DNA: TGTGCCAGCAGTTTATGGGTGGGTAGCAATCAGCCCCAGCATTTT.

This clone was detected only once. This sequence joins TRBV2 and TRBJ2-3; a possible D gene is TRBD1 (6 bases). CDR1 SNHLY and CDR2 FYNNEI come from the germline V gene. Trimming removed 6 bases from V and 0 bases from J, with 10 bases in between. This CDR3 region has 14 residues. In DNA form, the CDR3 reads TGTGCCAGCAGCCGGACAGTAAGCACAGATACGCAGTATTTT. Amino acid sequence: CASSRTVSTDTQYF.

This clone was recorded only once. At one of its ends the junction is not consistent with the germline gene, which may arise from a read error. The V gene is TRBV6-5, the J gene TRBJ1-5; weak D call: TRBD1 (6 bases). The germline gives CDR1 MNHEY, CDR2 SVGAGI. This CDR3 spans 14 amino acids. The DNA of the CDR3 is TGTGCCAGCACTTACGGACAGTCCAATCAGCCCCAGCATTTT. It yields the protein CASTYGQSNQPQHF.

The rearrangement uses TRBV9 and TRBJ2-1; D unclear. The length of the CDR3 is 11 residues. In germline, CDR1 is SGDLS, CDR2 YYNGEE. V was cut by 0 bases and J by 8 bases, with 3 bases left in between. The CDR3 protein is CASSVDHEQFF. The CDR3 DNA reads as TGTGCCAGCAGCGTAGATCATGAGCAGTTCTTC.

The chain employs TRBV30 and TRBJ1-1; the match to TRBD1 covers 7 bases. Germline CDR1 GTSNPN, CDR2 SVGIG (reference sequence). Unmatched junction bases numbered 3, after V lost 1 base and J lost 1 base. This CDR3 has 14 residues. The CDR3 DNA is TGTGCCTGGAGTGAGGGACAGCCGAACACTGAAGCTTTCTTT. This gives the protein CAWSEGQPNTEAFF.

V is TRBV4-3 and J is TRBJ2-3, with D hard to call. Trimming cost V 1 base and J 0 bases, with 8 bases left between them. The germline V gene encodes CDR1 LGHNA and CDR2 YSLEER. CDR3 size: 15 residues. CDR3 protein: CASSQVTSSTDTQYF. The CDR3 DNA reads as TGCGCCAGCAGCCAAGTTACCAGTAGCACAGATACGCAGTATTTT.

The rearrangement uses TRBV30 and TRBJ2-7; TRBD1 agrees at 10 bases. Unmatched junction bases numbered 11, after V lost 5 bases and J lost 4 bases. In germline, CDR1 is GTSNPN, CDR2 SVGIG (reference sequence). The CDR3 consists of 15 residues. In DNA form, the CDR3 reads TGTGCCTGGGGGGGACAGGGGACACTGAAATACGAGCAGTACTTC. Residues: CAWGGQGTLKYEQYF.

The chain links TRBV7-9 to TRBJ1-3, with D tentatively TRBD1 (6 bases). CDR1 is SEHNR, CDR2 FQNEAQ, per germline (reference sequence). V was clipped by 3 bases and J by 1 base, with 7 bases between them. This CDR3 has 14 residues. In DNA, the CDR3 is TGTGCCAGCAGCTTTCAGGGGTCTGGAAACACCATATATTTT. It translates to CASSFQGSGNTIYF.

The chain joins TRBV5-1 to TRBJ2-7; 11 positions match TRBD2. CDR3 length: 15 residues. Germline loops: CDR1 SGHRS, CDR2 YFSETQ. The V and J ends lost 5 bases and 1 base, in that order; junction bases with no gene match: 5. The CDR3 bases are TGCGCCAGCAGGCCCCGACTAGCGGGATCCTACGAGCAGTACTTC. Translating it yields CASRPRLAGSYEQYF.

The V call is TRBV4-2, the J call TRBJ2-1, with TRBD1 matching over 8 bases. Trimming took 4 bases from V and 6 from J; bases not matched to a gene: 8. The germline CDR1 and CDR2 sequences are LGHNA and YNFKEQ. The CDR3 has 15 residues. The CDR3 sequence is CASSPQGASVNEQFF. In DNA form, the CDR3 reads TGTGCCAGCAGCCCCCAGGGGGCGTCGGTCAATGAGCAGTTCTTC.

V and J are TRBV6-2 or TRBV6-3 and TRBJ1-4, with D unresolved. The CDR3 sequence is 11 residues long. V lost 6 bases and J lost 8, with 7 bases in between. Germline CDR1 and CDR2: MNHEY and SVGEGT. The CDR3 nucleotides are TGTGCCAGCAGCTCGATGGAAAAACTGTTTTTT. Protein: CASSSMEKLFF.

The chain joins TRBV7-9 to TRBJ1-1; TRBD1 is a possible D gene (6 bases). Deletions cut 5 bases from V and 6 bases from J, with 16 bases between. CDR1 and CDR2 from the germline V gene are SEHNR and FQNEAQ (reference sequence). There are 14 residues in the CDR3. The DNA for the CDR3 is TGTGCCAGCAGCGCGGACAGTTCCACTTCTGAAGCTTTCTTT. This translates into CASSADSSTSEAFF.

The V and J genes are TRBV3-1 (or the pseudogene TRBV3-2) and TRBJ1-1; D perhaps matches TRBD1 (6 bases). The CDR3 extends over 12 amino acids. Between the trimmed V and J ends, which lost 3 bases and 9 bases, there was a span of 11 bases. Germline-derived CDR1 and CDR2 are LGHDT and YNNKEL (reference sequence). The CDR3 spells CASSQSGGKAFF. CDR3 sequence (DNA): TGTGCCAGCAGCCAGTCGGGGGGCAAAGCTTTCTTT.

The V gene is TRBV7-3, the J gene TRBJ2-7; 9 positions agree with TRBD2. V shed 1 base and J 4 bases; nucleotides not matched to a gene: 5. The CDR3 consists of 15 residues. Germline V gene sequence: CDR1 SGHTA, CDR2 FQGTGA. The CDR3 region has the DNA TGTGCCAGCAGCTTAAAGGTAAGCGGGAGGTACGAGCAGTACTTC. Translating it yields CASSLKVSGRYEQYF.

This clone has a handful of counts. This chain joins TRBV20-1 and TRBJ2-1; 10 bases are a match to TRBD2. This CDR3 contains 16 residues. Trimming cost V 3 bases and J 6 bases; bases outside gene matches: 11. CDR1 and CDR2 from the germline V gene are DFQATT and SNEGSKA (reference sequence). The CDR3 region is CSASRASGRLGNEQFF. CDR3 sequence (DNA): TGCAGTGCTAGTAGGGCTAGCGGGAGATTAGGCAATGAGCAGTTCTTC.

The chain is built from TRBV19 and TRBJ1-2; 7 positions match TRBD1. The J segment lost 8 bases and the V segment lost 5 bases, leaving 17 bases of the junction unmatched. The CDR3 runs to 16 residues. Germline assignment: CDR1 LNHDA and CDR2 SQIVND (reference sequence). CDR3 amino acids: CASSEIGQEVLCGYTF. The CDR3 DNA sequence: TGTGCCAGTAGTGAGATTGGACAGGAAGTACTATGCGGCTACACCTTC.

V and J are TRBV3-1 (or the pseudogene TRBV3-2) and TRBJ1-4, with D possibly being TRBD1 (6 bases). The CDR3 extends over 16 amino acids. The germline V and J ends were trimmed by 5 bases and 3 bases, with 16 bases remaining between them. The V gene's germline CDR1 is LGHDT and CDR2 YNNKEL (reference sequence). The chain's CDR3 is CASSYFFAGANEKLFF. CDR3 bases: TGTGCCAGCAGCTATTTTTTTGCAGGGGCTAATGAAAAACTGTTTTTT.

The V and J genes are TRBV5-1 and TRBJ2-7, with a possible D match to TRBD2 (5 bases). This CDR3 has 15 amino acids. Germline lookup yields CDR1 SGHRS and CDR2 YFSETQ. Trimming stripped 3 bases from V and 0 bases from J, with 13 bases between. CDR3 region: CASSSGSSGSYEQYF. In DNA, the CDR3 is TGCGCCAGCAGCTCTGGGTCGAGCGGCTCCTACGAGCAGTACTTC. Together with reference TRBV5-1 and TRBJ2-7, the CDR3 gives the full variable domain: KAGVTQTPRYLIKTRGQQVTLSCSPISGHRSVSWYQQTPGQGLQFLFEYFSETQRNKGNFPGRFSGRQFSNSRSEMNVSTLELGDSALYLCASSSGSSGSYEQYFGPGTRLTVT.

V usage is TRBV25-1 and J usage is TRBJ1-4; 11 nucleotides match TRBD1. This CDR3 is 16 amino acids long. Germline trimming cut 5 bases from V and 5 bases from J; bases unmatched to any gene: 7. Germline values: CDR1 MGHDK, CDR2 SYGVNS. Here the CDR3 DNA reads TGTGCCAGCAGTTATCTTGGGACAGGGGGAAATGAAAAACTGTTTTTT. Amino acid sequence: CASSYLGTGGNEKLFF.

V is TRBV12-5 and J is TRBJ1-1; D remains unclear. The CDR3 is made up of 12 amino acids. Germline-derived CDR1 and CDR2 are LGHNT and FRNRAP. The V end was cut by 7 bases, the J end by 11 bases, with 17 bases between. The CDR3 is CASAENINTAFF. The CDR3 coding sequence is TGTGCTAGTGCCGAGAACATTAATACGGCTTTCTTT. Full variable domain (outside the CDR3, taken from reference TRBV12-5 and TRBJ1-1): DARVTQTPRHKVTEMGQEVTMRCQPILGHNTVFWYRQTMMQGLELLAYFRNRAPLDDSGMPKDRFSAEMPDATLATLKIQPSEPRDSAVYFCASAENINTAFFGQGTRLTVV.

This chain uses TRBV6-5 with TRBJ2-7; D is possibly TRBD2 (6 bases). The CDR3 consists of 15 residues. V lost 6 bases and J 2 bases, leaving 17 bases between the germline ends. The germline CDR1 and CDR2 sequences are MNHEY and SVGAGI. Here the CDR3 DNA reads TGTGCCAGCAGGGACTCCGGGAGTAAAACCTACGAGCAGTACTTC. This translates into CASRDSGSKTYEQYF.

This clone was observed once. The chain is built from TRBV5-1 and TRBJ1-2; TRBD1 might be the D (5 bases). This CDR3 has 18 amino acids. Deletions cut 4 bases from V and 1 base from J, with 23 bases between. Germline V gene lookup returns CDR1 SGHRS and CDR2 YFSETQ. This CDR3 is CASSPFSRDLLLNYGYTF. The CDR3 DNA follows: TGCGCCAGCAGCCCTTTCAGCCGGGACCTCTTACTTAACTATGGCTACACCTTC.

The table lists this clone with a few counts. J is TRBJ2-1 and V is TRBV19; 7 positions match TRBD1. V dropped 5 bases and J dropped 3; count of bases not matched to a gene: 4. CDR1 is LNHDA, CDR2 SQIVND, per germline (reference sequence). The CDR3 is 14 residues long. The CDR3 here is CASSETGIYNEQFF. The CDR3 nucleotides are TGTGCCAGTAGTGAGACAGGGATCTACAATGAGCAGTTCTTC.

The chain recombines TRBV27 with TRBJ2-2; TRBD2 might be the D (5 bases). CDR1 is MNHEY, CDR2 SMNVEV, per germline (reference sequence). This CDR3 spans 15 amino acids. Trimming took 0 bases from V and 6 from J, leaving 11 bases between them. Here the CDR3 reads CASSLSRVVAGELFF. The CDR3 DNA follows: TGTGCCAGCAGTTTATCGAGGGTAGTAGCCGGGGAGCTGTTTTTT.

This chain links TRBV4-1 with TRBJ1-6; a possible D gene is TRBD1 (5 bases). The length of the CDR3 is 14 residues. Trimming shortened V by 4 bases and J by 7 bases, and 11 bases separated the two germline ends. Germline CDR1 is MGHRA and CDR2 is YSYEKL. The CDR3 reads CASSPSRGNSPLHF. CDR3 nucleotides: TGCGCCAGCAGCCCCTCTCGGGGGAATTCACCCCTCCACTTT.